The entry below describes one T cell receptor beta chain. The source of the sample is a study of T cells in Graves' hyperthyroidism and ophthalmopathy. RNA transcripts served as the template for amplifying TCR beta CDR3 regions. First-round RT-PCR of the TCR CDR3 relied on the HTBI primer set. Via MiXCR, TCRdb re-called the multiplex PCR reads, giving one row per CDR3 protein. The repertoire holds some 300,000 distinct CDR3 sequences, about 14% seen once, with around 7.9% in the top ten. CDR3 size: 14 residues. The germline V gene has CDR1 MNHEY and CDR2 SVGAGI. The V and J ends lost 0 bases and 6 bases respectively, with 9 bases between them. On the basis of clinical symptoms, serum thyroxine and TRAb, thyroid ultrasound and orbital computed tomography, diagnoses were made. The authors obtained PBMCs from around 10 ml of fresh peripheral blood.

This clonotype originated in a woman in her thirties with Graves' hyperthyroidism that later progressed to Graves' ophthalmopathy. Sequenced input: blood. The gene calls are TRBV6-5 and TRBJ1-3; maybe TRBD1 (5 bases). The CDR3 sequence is CASSYSSRENTIYF. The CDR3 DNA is TGTGCCAGCAGTTACTCGTCCAGGGAAAACACCATATATTTT.